This is a list of T cell receptor beta chains from one sample in a study of T cells in Graves' hyperthyroidism and ophthalmopathy. TCRdb fed the multiplex PCR reads into MiXCR, producing one record per CDR3 protein. The data show over 650,000 distinct CDR3 sequences, with around 17% seen just once and 8.4% held by the top ten. The specimen was blood. Receptors originate from a man aged 18 to 30 with Graves' hyperthyroidism. Both conserved end residues are part of each CDR3. Each record gives: D gene, J gene, V gene, clone size, CDR3 protein, CDR3 DNA. A D gene is named only where the DNA matches it firmly. Some rows have no size entry. The others give once, few or many, or a class for an expanded clone.

D: TRBD1
J: TRBJ1-1
V: TRBV29-1
size: few
CDR3: CSVGQGTEAFF
DNA: TGCAGCGTGGGACAGGGGACTGAAGCTTTCTTT

D: TRBD2
J: TRBJ2-3
V: TRBV3-1
size: many
CDR3: CASSRGTSGWRTQYF
DNA: TGTGCCAGCAGCCGGGGGACTAGCGGATGGAGGACGCAGTATTTT

D: .
J: TRBJ2-1
V: TRBV12-3/TRBV12-4
size: many
CDR3: CASSLGGFYNEQFF
DNA: TGTGCCAGCAGTTTAGGAGGGTTCTACAATGAGCAGTTCTTC

D: .
J: TRBJ1-3
V: TRBV28
size: .
CDR3: CASTLGGDPGNTIYF
DNA: TGTGCCAGCACCCTCGGGGGGGACCCTGGAAACACCATATATTTT

D: TRBD1
J: TRBJ2-5
V: TRBV12-3/TRBV12-4
size: many
CDR3: CASGPGQGWQETQYF
DNA: TGTGCCAGCGGCCCCGGACAGGGGTGGCAAGAGACCCAGTACTTC

D: .
J: TRBJ2-1
V: TRBV4-2
size: .
CDR3: CASSQILALYNEQFF
DNA: TGTGCCAGCAGCCAAATTCTAGCCCTCTACAATGAGCAGTTCTTC

D: .
J: TRBJ1-5
V: TRBV2
size: many
CDR3: CASSVAGQPQHF
DNA: TGTGCCAGCAGTGTGGCAGGGCAGCCCCAGCATTTT

D: .
J: TRBJ2-2
V: TRBV29-1
size: .
CDR3: CSVEYPGTPTGELFF
DNA: TGCAGCGTTGAATACCCGGGGACCCCAACCGGGGAGCTGTTTTTT

D: .
J: TRBJ1-5
V: TRBV28
size: many
CDR3: CASSRTNQPQHF
DNA: TGTGCCAGCTCCCGCACCAATCAGCCCCAGCATTTT

D: .
J: TRBJ1-2
V: TRBV3-1
size: many
CDR3: CASSQVDSLYYGYTF
DNA: TGTGCCAGCAGCCAAGTTGACAGTTTATACTATGGCTACACCTTC

D: .
J: TRBJ1-2
V: TRBV2
size: many
CDR3: CASRAKRRYLNYGYTF
DNA: TGTGCCAGCAGAGCGAAGAGGCGTTACCTTAACTATGGCTACACCTTC

D: TRBD1
J: TRBJ2-7
V: TRBV19
size: few
CDR3: CASSWSGTGGYEQYF
DNA: TGTGCCAGTAGCTGGAGCGGGACAGGGGGCTACGAGCAGTACTTC

D: TRBD1
J: TRBJ1-1
V: TRBV2
size: many
CDR3: CASGSTGGGTEAFF
DNA: TGTGCCAGCGGGAGCACAGGGGGCGGCACTGAAGCTTTCTTT

D: TRBD1
J: TRBJ2-7
V: TRBV18
size: .
CDR3: CASSPPWGQGAEEQYF
DNA: TGTGCCAGCTCACCACCGTGGGGACAGGGGGCAGAAGAGCAGTACTTC

D: .
J: TRBJ2-5
V: TRBV30
size: few
CDR3: CAWSRRERWQETQYF
DNA: TGTGCCTGGAGTCGGAGGGAGAGGTGGCAAGAGACCCAGTACTTC

D: .
J: TRBJ2-3
V: TRBV20-1
size: many
CDR3: CSARDLTSRRTDTQYF
DNA: TGCAGTGCTAGAGATCTCACTAGCAGACGCACAGATACGCAGTATTTT

D: .
J: TRBJ1-5
V: TRBV10-1
size: few
CDR3: CASSKIRGQPQHF
DNA: TGCGCCAGCAGTAAAATCAGGGGTCAGCCCCAGCATTTT

D: TRBD2
J: TRBJ2-7
V: TRBV7-3
size: many
CDR3: CASSPGLGREQYF
DNA: TGTGCCAGCAGTCCGGGACTAGGGAGAGAGCAGTACTTC

D: TRBD1
J: TRBJ2-1
V: TRBV7-9
size: .
CDR3: CASRSSPRDRVWNEQFF
DNA: TGTGCCAGCAGATCAAGTCCCCGGGACAGGGTATGGAATGAGCAGTTCTTC

D: TRBD1
J: TRBJ1-2
V: TRBV20-1
size: few
CDR3: CSARDRQGVNYGYTF
DNA: TGCAGTGCTAGAGATCGACAGGGGGTGAACTATGGCTACACCTTC

D: TRBD1
J: TRBJ1-5
V: TRBV28
size: .
CDR3: CASSLRQGNSQPQHF
DNA: TGTGCCAGCAGTTTAAGACAGGGAAATAGTCAGCCCCAGCATTTT

D: .
J: TRBJ2-1
V: TRBV6-5
size: many
CDR3: CASSYPFDYASSYNEQFF
DNA: TGTGCCAGCAGTTACCCCTTCGACTACGCCAGCTCCTACAATGAGCAGTTCTTC

D: TRBD2
J: TRBJ2-1
V: TRBV27
size: few
CDR3: CAGSSGTSSSNEQFF
DNA: TGTGCCGGCAGCTCCGGGACTAGCAGTTCCAATGAGCAGTTCTTC

D: .
J: TRBJ2-7
V: TRBV20-1
size: .
CDR3: CSARRGIGSYEQYF
DNA: TGCAGTGCTAGAAGGGGAATTGGGTCCTACGAGCAGTACTTC

D: .
J: TRBJ2-3
V: TRBV28
size: few
CDR3: CASSSLDSPDTQYF
DNA: TGTGCCAGCAGTTCCCTGGACTCCCCGGATACGCAGTATTTT

D: .
J: TRBJ1-2
V: TRBV6-5
size: .
CDR3: CASSYSGDYGYTF
DNA: TGTGCCAGCAGTTACTCCGGGGATTATGGCTACACCTTC

D: .
J: TRBJ2-3
V: TRBV9
size: .
CDR3: CASSVGPNFHTQYF
DNA: TGTGCCAGCAGCGTAGGGCCGAACTTCCATACGCAGTATTTT

D: TRBD2
J: TRBJ2-7
V: TRBV9
size: .
CDR3: CASSNAASGSSHEQYF
DNA: TGTGCCAGCAGCAACGCCGCTAGCGGGAGTAGCCACGAGCAGTACTTC

D: .
J: TRBJ2-7
V: TRBV28
size: many
CDR3: CASSLAGGRRTSYEQYF
DNA: TGTGCCAGCAGCCTCGCGGGCGGGCGCAGAACGAGTTACGAGCAGTACTTC

D: TRBD2
J: TRBJ2-1
V: TRBV3-1
size: few
CDR3: CASSQDLTSGLPYNEQFF
DNA: TGTGCCAGCAGCCAAGATCTGACTAGCGGGTTGCCCTACAATGAGCAGTTCTTC

D: .
J: TRBJ1-5
V: TRBV6-2/TRBV6-3
size: .
CDR3: CASTGRLNQPQHF
DNA: TGTGCCAGCACCGGACGGCTAAATCAGCCCCAGCATTTT

D: TRBD1
J: TRBJ1-2
V: TRBV7-9
size: few
CDR3: CASARTGNYGYTF
DNA: TGTGCCAGCGCAAGGACAGGGAACTATGGCTACACCTTC

D: TRBD2
J: TRBJ2-2
V: TRBV10-2
size: .
CDR3: CASKGSGTTGELFF
DNA: TGCGCCAGCAAAGGAAGCGGGACGACCGGGGAGCTGTTTTTT

D: TRBD1
J: TRBJ2-2
V: TRBV5-1
size: .
CDR3: CASRTGGNAGELFF
DNA: TGCGCCAGCAGAACAGGGGGAAATGCCGGGGAGCTGTTTTTT

D: .
J: TRBJ2-5
V: TRBV6-2/TRBV6-3
size: many
CDR3: CASSYIGVSETQYF
DNA: TGTGCCAGCAGTTACATCGGGGTTTCCGAGACCCAGTACTTC

D: .
J: TRBJ1-2
V: TRBV10-3
size: .
CDR3: CASRGSSDYGYTF
DNA: TGTGCCTCCAGGGGAAGTTCGGACTATGGCTACACCTTC

D: .
J: TRBJ2-3
V: TRBV20-1
size: many
CDR3: CSAEGSSGTDTQYF
DNA: TGCAGTGCAGAGGGGTCTAGCGGCACAGATACGCAGTATTTT

D: .
J: TRBJ1-2
V: TRBV6-4
size: .
CDR3: CASSDSGRDGGYTF
DNA: TGTGCCAGCAGTGACTCGGGCAGGGACGGAGGCTACACCTTC

D: .
J: TRBJ1-1
V: TRBV20-1
size: few
CDR3: CSATTGPPEAFF
DNA: TGCAGTGCTACGACAGGACCACCTGAAGCTTTCTTT

D: .
J: TRBJ1-2
V: TRBV6-2/TRBV6-3
size: few
CDR3: CASSSPGTHFNYGYTF
DNA: TGTGCCAGCAGTTCGCCCGGGACACATTTCAACTATGGCTACACCTTC

D: TRBD2
J: TRBJ2-7
V: TRBV12-3/TRBV12-4
size: many
CDR3: CASGTGTSGYEQYF
DNA: TGTGCCAGCGGAACTGGGACTAGCGGATACGAGCAGTACTTC

D: TRBD2
J: TRBJ2-7
V: TRBV20-1
size: .
CDR3: CSARVSGRTYEQYF
DNA: TGCAGTGCTAGAGTTAGCGGGAGGACCTACGAGCAGTACTTC

D: TRBD1
J: TRBJ2-3
V: TRBV9
size: .
CDR3: CASSVRGTASTDTQYF
DNA: TGTGCCAGCAGCGTAAGGGGGACAGCTAGCACAGATACGCAGTATTTT

D: .
J: TRBJ2-1
V: TRBV3-1
size: few
CDR3: CASSQDGLWRRNEQFF
DNA: TGTGCCAGCAGCCAGGACGGACTATGGCGTAGGAATGAGCAGTTCTTC

D: TRBD1
J: TRBJ2-7
V: TRBV5-1
size: .
CDR3: CASRSGQGPNEQYF
DNA: TGCGCCAGCAGATCGGGACAGGGTCCCAACGAGCAGTACTTC

D: .
J: TRBJ2-5
V: TRBV20-1
size: .
CDR3: CSARDSLRAEETQYF
DNA: TGCAGTGCTAGAGATTCATTAAGAGCGGAAGAGACCCAGTACTTC

D: TRBD1
J: TRBJ2-7
V: TRBV25-1
size: .
CDR3: CATEAGTGFYEQYF
DNA: TGTGCCACAGAGGCCGGGACAGGATTTTACGAGCAGTACTTC

D: .
J: TRBJ2-2
V: TRBV12-3/TRBV12-4
size: .
CDR3: CASSLLLEHAGELFF
DNA: TGTGCCAGCAGCCTACTGCTGGAACACGCCGGGGAGCTGTTTTTT

D: .
J: TRBJ2-7
V: TRBV28
size: many
CDR3: CASSQELVIIPSEQYF
DNA: TGTGCCAGCAGTCAAGAACTAGTTATTATTCCTAGCGAGCAGTACTTC

D: .
J: TRBJ1-1
V: TRBV20-1
size: many
CDR3: CSASDGGTEAFF
DNA: TGCAGTGCTTCGGATGGGGGAACTGAAGCTTTCTTT